This TCR beta chain was retrieved from a study of response to subunit inactivated influenza vaccine. Whole-study results and caveats: A suggestion made by the authors is that each seasonal influenza vaccination recruits few new T cells.

A word on this clonotype: Its antigen is as yet unknown.

A single record per CDR3 protein comes from TCRdb applying MiXCR to the RT-PCR reads. The data show about 650,000 distinct CDR3 sequences, 15% to 17% seen once. CDR3 size: 14 residues. The V gene lost 1 base and the J gene lost 7 bases, with 12 bases spanning the gap. Per the germline V gene, CDR1 is SGHRS and CDR2 is YFSETQ. The chain carries TRBV5-1 and TRBJ2-1, with D maybe TRBD2 (7 bases). Here the sequenced sample was PBMCs from blood, taken roughly 12 days after vaccination. The sequence derives from a man aged 50 to 60 who received an inactivated influenza vaccine. This CDR3 is CASSLWRGQNEQFF. CDR3 in DNA: TGCGCCAGCAGCTTGTGGCGGGGGCAGAATGAGCAGTTCTTC.